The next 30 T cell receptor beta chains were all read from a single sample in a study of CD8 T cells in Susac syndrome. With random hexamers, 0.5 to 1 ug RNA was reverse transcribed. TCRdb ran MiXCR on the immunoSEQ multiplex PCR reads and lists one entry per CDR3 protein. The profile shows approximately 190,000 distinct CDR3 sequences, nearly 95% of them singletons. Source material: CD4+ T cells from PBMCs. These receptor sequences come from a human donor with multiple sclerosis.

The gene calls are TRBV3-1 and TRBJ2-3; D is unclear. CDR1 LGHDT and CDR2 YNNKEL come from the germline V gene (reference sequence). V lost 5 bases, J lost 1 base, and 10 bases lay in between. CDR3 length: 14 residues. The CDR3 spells CASSYLGGTDTQYF. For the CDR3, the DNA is TGTGCCAGCAGCTACTTGGGCGGCACAGATACGCAGTATTTT.

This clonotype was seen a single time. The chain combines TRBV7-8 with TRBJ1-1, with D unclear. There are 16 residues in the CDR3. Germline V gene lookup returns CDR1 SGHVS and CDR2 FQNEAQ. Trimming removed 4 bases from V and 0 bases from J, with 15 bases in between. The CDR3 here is CASSSRYTEMNTEAFF. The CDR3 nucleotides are TGTGCCAGCAGCTCTCGGTACACAGAGATGAACACTGAAGCTTTCTTT.

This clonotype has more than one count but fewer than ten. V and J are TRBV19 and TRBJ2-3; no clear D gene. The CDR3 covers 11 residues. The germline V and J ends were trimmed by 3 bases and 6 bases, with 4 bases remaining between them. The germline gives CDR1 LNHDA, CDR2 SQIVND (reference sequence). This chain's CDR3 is CASSIADTQYF. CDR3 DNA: TGTGCCAGTAGTATTGCTGATACGCAGTATTTT.

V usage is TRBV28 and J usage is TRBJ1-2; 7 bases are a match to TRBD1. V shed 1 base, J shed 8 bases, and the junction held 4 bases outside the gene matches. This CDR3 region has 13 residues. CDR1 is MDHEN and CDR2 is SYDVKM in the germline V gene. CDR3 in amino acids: CASSLSRDSGYTF. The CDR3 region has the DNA TGTGCCAGCAGTTTATCAAGGGACAGCGGCTACACCTTC.

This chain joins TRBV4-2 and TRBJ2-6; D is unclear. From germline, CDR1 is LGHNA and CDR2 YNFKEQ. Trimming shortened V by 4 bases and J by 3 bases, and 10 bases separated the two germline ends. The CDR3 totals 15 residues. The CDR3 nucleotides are TGTGCCAGCAGCCCCCGTGGGCTTGGGGCCAACGTCCTGACTTTC. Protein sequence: CASSPRGLGANVLTF.

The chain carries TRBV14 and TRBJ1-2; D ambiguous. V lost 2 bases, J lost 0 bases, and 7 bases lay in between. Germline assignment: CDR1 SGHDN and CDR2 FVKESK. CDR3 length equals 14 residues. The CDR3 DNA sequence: TGTGCCAGCAGCCAACGTGGGGCTAACTATGGCTACACCTTC. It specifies CASSQRGANYGYTF.

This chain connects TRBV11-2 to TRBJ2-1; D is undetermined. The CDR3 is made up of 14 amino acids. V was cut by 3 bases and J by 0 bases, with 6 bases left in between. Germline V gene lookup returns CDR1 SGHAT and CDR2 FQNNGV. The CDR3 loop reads CASSFYFSYNEQFF. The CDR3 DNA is TGTGCCAGCAGCTTCTATTTCTCCTACAATGAGCAGTTCTTC.

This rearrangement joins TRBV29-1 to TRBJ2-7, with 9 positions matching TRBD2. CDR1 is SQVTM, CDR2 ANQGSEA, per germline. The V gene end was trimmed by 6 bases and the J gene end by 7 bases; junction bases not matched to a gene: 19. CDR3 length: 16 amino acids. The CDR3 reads CSVVGVAGELAAEQYF. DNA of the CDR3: TGCAGCGTCGTCGGAGTAGCGGGAGAATTAGCGGCGGAGCAGTACTTC.

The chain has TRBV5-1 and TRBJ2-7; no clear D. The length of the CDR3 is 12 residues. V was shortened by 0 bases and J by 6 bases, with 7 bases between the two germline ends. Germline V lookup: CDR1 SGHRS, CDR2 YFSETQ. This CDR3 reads CASSLEISEQYF. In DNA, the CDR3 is TGCGCCAGCAGCTTGGAAATAAGCGAGCAGTACTTC.

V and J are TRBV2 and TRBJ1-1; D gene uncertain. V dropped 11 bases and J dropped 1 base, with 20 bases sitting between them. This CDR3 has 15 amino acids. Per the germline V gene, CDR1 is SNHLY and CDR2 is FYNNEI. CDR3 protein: CAGGTDGRTNTEAFF. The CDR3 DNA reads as TGTGCCGGAGGAACTGACGGGAGAACGAACACTGAAGCTTTCTTT.

CDR3 protein: CASSRLDEQYF. The CDR3 region has the DNA TGTGCCAGCAGTAGACTAGACGAGCAGTACTTC. This chain links TRBV12-3 or TRBV12-4 with TRBJ2-7, with D possibly being TRBD2 (6 bases). Trimming removed 5 bases at V and 5 bases at J, with 7 bases between. This CDR3 contains 11 residues.

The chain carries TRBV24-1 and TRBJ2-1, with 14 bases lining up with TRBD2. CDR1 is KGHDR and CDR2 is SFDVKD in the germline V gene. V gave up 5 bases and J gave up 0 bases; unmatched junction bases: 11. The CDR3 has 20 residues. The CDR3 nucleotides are TGTGCCACCAGTGCTCTCCTGACTAGCGGGAGGGCGAGCTCCTACAATGAGCAGTTCTTC. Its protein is CATSALLTSGRASSYNEQFF.

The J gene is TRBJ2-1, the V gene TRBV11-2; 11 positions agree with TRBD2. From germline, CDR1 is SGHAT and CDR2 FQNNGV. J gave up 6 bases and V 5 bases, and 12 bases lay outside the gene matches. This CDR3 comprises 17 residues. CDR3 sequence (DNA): TGTGCCAGCAGCCGACTAGCGGGAAAAAATGGGGCCAATGAGCAGTTCTTC. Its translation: CASSRLAGKNGANEQFF.

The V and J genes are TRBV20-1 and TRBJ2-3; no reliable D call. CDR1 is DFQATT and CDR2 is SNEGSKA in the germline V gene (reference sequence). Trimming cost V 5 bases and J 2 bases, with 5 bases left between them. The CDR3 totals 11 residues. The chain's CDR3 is CSAWDTDTQYF. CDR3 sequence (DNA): TGCAGTGCTTGGGACACAGATACGCAGTATTTT.

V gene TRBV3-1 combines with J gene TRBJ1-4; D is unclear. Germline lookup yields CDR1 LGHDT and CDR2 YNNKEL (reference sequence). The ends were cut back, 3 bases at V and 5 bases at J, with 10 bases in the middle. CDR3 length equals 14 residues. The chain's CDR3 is CASSQARNNEKLFF. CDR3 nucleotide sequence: TGTGCCAGCAGCCAGGCCCGGAACAATGAAAAACTGTTTTTT.

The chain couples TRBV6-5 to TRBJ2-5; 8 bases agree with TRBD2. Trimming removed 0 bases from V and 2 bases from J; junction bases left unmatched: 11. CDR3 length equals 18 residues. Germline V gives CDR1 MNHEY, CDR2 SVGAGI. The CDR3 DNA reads TGTGCCAGCAGTTACTCGGTGGGGCTAGCGGGTCAACAAGAGACCCAGTACTTC. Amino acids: CASSYSVGLAGQQETQYF.

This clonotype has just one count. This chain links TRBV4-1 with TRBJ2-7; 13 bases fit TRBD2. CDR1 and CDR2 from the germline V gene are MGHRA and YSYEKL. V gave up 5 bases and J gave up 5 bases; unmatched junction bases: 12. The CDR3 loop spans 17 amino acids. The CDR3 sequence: CASSRLAGGTPGDEQYF. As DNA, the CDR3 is TGCGCCAGCAGCAGACTAGCGGGAGGCACTCCGGGGGACGAGCAGTACTTC.

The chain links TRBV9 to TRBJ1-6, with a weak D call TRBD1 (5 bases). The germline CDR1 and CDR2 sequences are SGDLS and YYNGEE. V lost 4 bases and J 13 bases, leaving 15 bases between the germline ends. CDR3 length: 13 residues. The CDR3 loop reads CASSLKGEGPLHF. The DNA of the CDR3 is TGTGCCAGCAGCCTCAAAGGGGAAGGGCCCCTCCACTTT. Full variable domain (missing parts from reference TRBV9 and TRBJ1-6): DSGVTQTPKHLITATGQRVTLRCSPRSGDLSVYWYQQSLDQGLQFLIQYYNGEERAKGNILERFSAQQFPDLHSELNLSSLELGDSALYFCASSLKGEGPLHFGNGTRLTVT.

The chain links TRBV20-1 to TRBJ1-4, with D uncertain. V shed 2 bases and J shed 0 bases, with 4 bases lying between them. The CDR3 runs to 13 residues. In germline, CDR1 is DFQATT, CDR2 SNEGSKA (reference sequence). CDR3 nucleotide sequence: TGCAGTGCTAGATCGACAACTAATGAAAAACTGTTTTTT. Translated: CSARSTTNEKLFF.

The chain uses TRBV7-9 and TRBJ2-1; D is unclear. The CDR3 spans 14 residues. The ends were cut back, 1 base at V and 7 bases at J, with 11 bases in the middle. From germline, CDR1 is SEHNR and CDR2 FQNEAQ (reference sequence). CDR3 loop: CASSLGAGRNEQFF. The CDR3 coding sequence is TGTGCCAGCAGCTTAGGGGCAGGACGGAATGAGCAGTTCTTC.

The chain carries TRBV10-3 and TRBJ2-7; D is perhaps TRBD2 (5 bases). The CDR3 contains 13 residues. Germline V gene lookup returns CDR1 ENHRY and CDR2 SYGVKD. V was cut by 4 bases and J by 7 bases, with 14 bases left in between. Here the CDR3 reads CAISVAREREQYF. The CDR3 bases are TGTGCCATCAGTGTTGCGAGGGAGCGAGAGCAGTACTTC.

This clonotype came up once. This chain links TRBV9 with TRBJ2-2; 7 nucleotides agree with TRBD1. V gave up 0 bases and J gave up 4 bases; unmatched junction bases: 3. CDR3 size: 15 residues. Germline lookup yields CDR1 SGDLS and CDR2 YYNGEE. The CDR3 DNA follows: TGTGCCAGCAGCGTAGGGACAGGAAGCACCGGGGAGCTGTTTTTT. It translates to CASSVGTGSTGELFF. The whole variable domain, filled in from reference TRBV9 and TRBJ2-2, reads DSGVTQTPKHLITATGQRVTLRCSPRSGDLSVYWYQQSLDQGLQFLIQYYNGEERAKGNILERFSAQQFPDLHSELNLSSLELGDSALYFCASSVGTGSTGELFFGEGSRLTVL.

CDR3: CASSPRGYEQFF. The CDR3, as DNA: TGTGCCAGCAGTCCCAGGGGTTATGAGCAGTTCTTC. The V gene is TRBV14, the J gene TRBJ2-1; D might be TRBD1 (6 bases). The CDR3 sequence is 12 residues long. Trimming pared 6 bases from V and 8 bases from J, leaving 11 bases between. The germline gives CDR1 SGHDN, CDR2 FVKESK.

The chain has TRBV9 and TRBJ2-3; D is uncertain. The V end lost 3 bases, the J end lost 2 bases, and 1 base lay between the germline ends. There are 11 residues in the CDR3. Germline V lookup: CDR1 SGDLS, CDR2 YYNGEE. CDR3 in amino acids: CASSATDTQYF. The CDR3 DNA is TGTGCCAGCAGCGCCACAGATACGCAGTATTTT. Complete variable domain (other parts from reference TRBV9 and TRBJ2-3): DSGVTQTPKHLITATGQRVTLRCSPRSGDLSVYWYQQSLDQGLQFLIQYYNGEERAKGNILERFSAQQFPDLHSELNLSSLELGDSALYFCASSATDTQYFGPGTRLTVL.

The DNA of the CDR3 is TGTGCCAGCAGGACTAGGGGCACAGATACGCAGTATTTT. This gives the protein CASRTRGTDTQYF. J is TRBJ2-3 and V is TRBV19; TRBD2 matches 7 bases. The CDR3 spans 13 residues. Trimming took 9 bases from V and 1 from J; bases not matched to a gene: 4. From germline, CDR1 is LNHDA and CDR2 SQIVND (reference sequence).

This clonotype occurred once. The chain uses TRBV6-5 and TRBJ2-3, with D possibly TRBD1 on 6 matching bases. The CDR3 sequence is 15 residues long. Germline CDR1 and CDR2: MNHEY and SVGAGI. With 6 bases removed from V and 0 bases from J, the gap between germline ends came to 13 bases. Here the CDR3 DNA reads TGTGCCAGCAGAGAGACAGGATACAGCACAGATACGCAGTATTTT. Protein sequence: CASRETGYSTDTQYF.

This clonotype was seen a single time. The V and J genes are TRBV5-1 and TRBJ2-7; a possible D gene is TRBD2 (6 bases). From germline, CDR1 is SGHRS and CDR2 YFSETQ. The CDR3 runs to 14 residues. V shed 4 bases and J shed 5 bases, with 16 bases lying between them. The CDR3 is CASSVGGLVDEQYF. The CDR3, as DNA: TGCGCCAGCAGCGTAGGAGGGCTAGTAGACGAGCAGTACTTC.

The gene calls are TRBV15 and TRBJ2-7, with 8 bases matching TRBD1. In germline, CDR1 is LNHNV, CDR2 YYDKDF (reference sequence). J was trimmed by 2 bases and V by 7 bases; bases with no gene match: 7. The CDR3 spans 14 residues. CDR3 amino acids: CATTPDRGPYEQYF. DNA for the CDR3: TGTGCCACCACCCCCGACAGGGGACCCTACGAGCAGTACTTC.

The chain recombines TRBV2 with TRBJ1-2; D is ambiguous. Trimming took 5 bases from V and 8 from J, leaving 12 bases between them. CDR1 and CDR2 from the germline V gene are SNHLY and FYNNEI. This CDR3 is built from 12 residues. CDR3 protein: CASSTGGSGYTF. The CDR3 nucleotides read TGTGCCAGCAGTACCGGAGGGAGCGGCTACACCTTC. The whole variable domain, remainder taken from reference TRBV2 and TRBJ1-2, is EPEVTQTPSHQVTQMGQEVILRCVPISNHLYFYWYRQILGQKVEFLVSFYNNEISEKSEIFDDQFSVERPDGSNFTLKIRSTKLEDSAMYFCASSTGGSGYTFGSGTRLTVV.

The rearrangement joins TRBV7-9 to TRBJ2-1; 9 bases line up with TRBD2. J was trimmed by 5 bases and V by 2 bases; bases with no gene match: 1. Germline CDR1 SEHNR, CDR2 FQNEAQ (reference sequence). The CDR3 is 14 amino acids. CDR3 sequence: CASSLRLADNEQFF. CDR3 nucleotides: TGTGCCAGCAGCTTACGACTAGCGGACAATGAGCAGTTCTTC.